This T cell receptor beta chain was observed in a study of beta chain features in type 1 diabetes. Each of the CD4+ naive, central memory, regulatory and stem cell-like memory populations was sorted via CD45RO/CCR7/CD25/CD127/CD95/CD27. V was pared by 6 bases and J by 7 bases, with 13 bases between. The CDR3 runs to 13 residues. Germline CDR1 reads KGHSH; CDR2 reads LQKENI. This clone was seen a handful of times. What it recognizes is unknown. The sequenced template was cDNA made from the entire isolated RNA. Reads from naive, central memory and regulatory T cell samples averaged about 3.9 million. The method was immunoSEQ multiplex PCR; TCRdb's version includes in-frame clones alone and lacks a portion of them. The table includes hundreds of thousands of clones, over 13% detected once. The study's findings and limits: Among patients, naive, central memory and Treg TCRB repertoires appeared more similar than among healthy donors. Diminished insertions and augmented deletions at VDJ junctions characterized type 1 diabetes patients. A moderate, significant TCRB CDR3 shortening appeared in type 1 diabetes across four CD4+ subsets.

The TCR originated in a man aged 18 to 29 with type 1 diabetes. V gene TRBV18 combines with J gene TRBJ2-1; D uncertain. Sequenced: naive CD4+ T cells from blood. The CDR3 coding sequence is TGTGCCAGCTCGGTACAGTTGGGGAATGAGCAGTTCTTC. Its protein is CASSVQLGNEQFF.